This TCR beta chain was captured in a study of control samples from healthy donors and cancer patients. CDR1 is MNHEY and CDR2 is SMNVEV in the germline V gene (reference sequence). V dropped 0 bases and J dropped 6 bases, with 7 bases sitting between them. This CDR3 region has 13 residues. Libraries were prepared by immunoSEQ multiplex PCR; TCRdb keeps only in-frame clonotypes and omits some of them. The profile shows around 200,000 clones, 91% of them singletons. This TCR was sampled from a young woman in good health. The sample consisted of blood. This rearrangement joins TRBV27 to TRBJ2-3, with D possibly TRBD2 on 6 matching bases. The CDR3 protein is CASSLSRGDTQYF. The CDR3 DNA reads as TGTGCCAGCAGTTTATCCCGGGGGGATACGCAGTATTTT.